One and the same sample provided the 17 T cell receptor beta chains below, sequenced in a study of cytomegalovirus exposure and HLA in healthy donors. Researchers ran the PCR with 60 Vbeta and 13 Jbeta primers. The assay was immunoSEQ multiplex PCR, and TCRdb's table has in-frame clones only and misses some. The profile shows 200,000 to 250,000 clones, approximately 70% of them singletons. Sequenced input: PBMCs. These receptors were collected from a woman younger than 45 in good health and CMV-seronegative.

This sequence joins TRBV2 and TRBJ2-1, with 8 bases that match TRBD1. From germline, CDR1 is SNHLY and CDR2 FYNNEI. Trimming at V came to 4 bases and at J to 9 bases, leaving 8 bases not matched to a gene. The CDR3 consists of 14 residues. This CDR3 is CASSARQGLSEQFF. The CDR3 DNA follows: TGTGCCAGCAGTGCTAGACAGGGGCTGAGTGAGCAGTTCTTC.

On this clone itself: One junction end disagrees with the germline gene, perhaps due to a read error. The CDR3 reads CASTLAGGSNEQFF. The CDR3 coding sequence is TGTGCGAGCACCCTAGCGGGGGGGAGTAATGAGCAGTTCTTC. The V call is TRBV2, the J call TRBJ2-1; 12 bases are a match to TRBD2. Germline lookup yields CDR1 SNHLY and CDR2 FYNNEI. The CDR3 consists of 14 residues.

This chain uses TRBV4-1 with TRBJ1-2; D is uncertain. Trimming took 0 bases from V and 1 from J, leaving 9 bases between them. Germline V CDR1 and CDR2: MGHRA, YSYEKL. The length of the CDR3 is 15 residues. CDR3 nucleotides: TGCGCCAGCAGCCAAGAGGTTGAGAATAACTATGGCTACACCTTC. Translated: CASSQEVENNYGYTF.

This clone appeared once. This sequence joins TRBV6-1 and TRBJ1-2; 10 bases line up with TRBD1. The V segment lost 6 bases and the J segment 4 bases; nucleotides outside the gene matches: 2. The CDR3 covers 13 residues. Germline CDR1 and CDR2: MNHNS and SASEGT. The CDR3 DNA is TGTGCCAGCAGGACAGGGGGCACCTATGGCTACACCTTC. Translating it yields CASRTGGTYGYTF.

The chain links TRBV10-3 to TRBJ2-7; a weak D match, TRBD2 (5 bases). This CDR3 is built from 17 residues. V lost 2 bases and J lost 0, with 17 bases in between. Germline CDR1 reads ENHRY; CDR2 reads SYGVKD. The CDR3 nucleotides are TGTGCCATCAGTGAGAGTTCCCCGCGAGGGAGCTCCTACGAGCAGTACTTC. Its translation is CAISESSPRGSSYEQYF.

This clone was seen a few times. The chain links TRBV7-2 to TRBJ2-2, with a tentative D call TRBD1 (5 bases). With 0 bases removed from V and 7 bases from J, the gap between germline ends came to 6 bases. Germline CDR1 is SGHTA and CDR2 is FQGNSA. The CDR3 covers 13 residues. This CDR3 is CASSLAGHGELFF. Written as DNA, the CDR3 is TGTGCCAGCAGCTTAGCAGGACACGGGGAGCTGTTTTTT.

The chain couples TRBV7-8 to TRBJ2-5; 9 bases are a match to TRBD2. V was pared by 2 bases and J by 4 bases, with 5 bases of the junction left unmatched. Germline lookup yields CDR1 SGHVS and CDR2 FQNEAQ. The CDR3 spans 15 residues. CDR3 sequence: CASSLYGGRGETQYF. In DNA form, the CDR3 reads TGTGCCAGCAGCTTATATGGCGGGAGGGGAGAGACCCAGTACTTC.

This clone has more than one count but fewer than ten. The chain uses TRBV19 and TRBJ2-1, with 8 bases that match TRBD2. J was trimmed by 4 bases and V by 1 base; bases with no gene match: 6. The CDR3 runs 16 residues. Germline CDR1 and CDR2: LNHDA and SQIVND (reference sequence). CDR3 nucleotides: TGTGCCAGTAGTATAGGTGGGAGCGGGAGTTACAATGAGCAGTTCTTC. Its translation is CASSIGGSGSYNEQFF.

This sequence joins TRBV5-4 and TRBJ2-3, with TRBD2 matching 7 bases. With 4 bases clipped from V and 1 base from J, the junction kept 9 bases outside the gene matches. In germline, CDR1 is SGHNT, CDR2 YYREEE (reference sequence). This CDR3 has 16 amino acids. In nucleotides, the CDR3 is TGTGCCAGCAGCCCGGTCGCACGGGAGGGCACAGATACGCAGTATTTT. Translated: CASSPVAREGTDTQYF.

The V gene is TRBV7-8, the J gene TRBJ2-7; 14 bases align to TRBD2. The CDR3 consists of 15 residues. CDR1 is SGHVS and CDR2 is FQNEAQ in the germline V gene. J was trimmed by 3 bases and V by 5 bases; bases with no gene match: 3. Written as DNA, the CDR3 is TGTGCCAGCAGCGGCGGACTAGCGGGAGGCTACGAGCAGTACTTC. Amino acids: CASSGGLAGGYEQYF.

V is TRBV7-8 and J is TRBJ1-2, with D maybe TRBD1 (5 bases). From germline, CDR1 is SGHVS and CDR2 FQNEAQ. Between the trimmed V and J ends, which lost 4 bases and 6 bases, there was a span of 18 bases. This CDR3 spans 15 amino acids. The CDR3 region has the DNA TGTGCCAGCAGCTCACCCGGAGGAGGGGAAGATGGCTACACCTTC. Encoded protein: CASSSPGGGEDGYTF.

This clone was observed a handful of times. An end of the junction does not agree with germline; a read error may underlie this. V usage is TRBV30 and J usage is TRBJ1-3; TRBD1 is a possible D gene (5 bases). The CDR3 is made up of 15 amino acids. Germline assignment: CDR1 GTSNPN and CDR2 SVGIG (reference sequence). CDR3 coding DNA: TGTGCCTGGAGTAGAGACAGCTTCTCTGGAAACCCCATATATTTT. Translation gives CAWSRDSFSGNPIYF.

The chain uses TRBV2 and TRBJ1-1, with unresolved D. CDR1 and CDR2 (germline): SNHLY, FYNNEI. Between the trimmed V and J ends, which lost 3 bases and 4 bases, there was a span of 6 bases. The CDR3 consists of 12 residues. Here the CDR3 reads CASSEQATEAFF. In DNA form, the CDR3 reads TGTGCCAGCAGTGAGCAGGCCACTGAAGCTTTCTTT.

The chain couples TRBV6-4 to TRBJ2-5; 12 bases match TRBD1. The CDR3 is 15 amino acids. Looked up from germline, CDR1 is MRHNA and CDR2 is SNTAGT. J gave up 4 bases and V 6 bases, and 6 bases lay outside the gene matches. DNA of the CDR3: TGTGCCAGCAGCGCCGGGACAGGGGGCGGAGAGACCCAGTACTTC. Translation gives CASSAGTGGGETQYF.

This clone was picked up one time. The J gene is TRBJ1-5, the V gene TRBV2, with TRBD1 identical over 12 bases. After removal of 3 bases from V and 7 bases from J, the junction contained 4 bases not matched to a gene. Germline CDR1 and CDR2: SNHLY and FYNNEI. CDR3 length: 15 amino acids. This chain's CDR3 is CASSDPGTGGQPQHF. For the CDR3, the DNA is TGTGCCAGCAGTGACCCCGGGACAGGGGGCCAGCCCCAGCATTTT.

The rearrangement joins TRBV6-1 to TRBJ1-2; 9 bases agree with TRBD1. With 4 bases clipped from V and 5 bases from J, the junction kept 11 bases outside the gene matches. The germline V gene encodes CDR1 MNHNS and CDR2 SASEGT. The CDR3 extends over 16 amino acids. CDR3 region: CASSGGPGTGLYGYTF. CDR3 nucleotides: TGTGCCAGCAGTGGGGGGCCCGGGACAGGGCTTTATGGCTACACCTTC.

The genes are TRBV7-8 and TRBJ1-1; D not certain. Germline CDR1 SGHVS, CDR2 FQNEAQ. The CDR3 has 16 amino acids. The germline V and J ends were trimmed by 3 bases and 4 bases, with 18 bases remaining between them. CDR3 amino acids: CASSLVEVPRGTEAFF. CDR3 DNA: TGTGCCAGCAGCTTGGTGGAGGTTCCTAGAGGCACTGAAGCTTTCTTT.